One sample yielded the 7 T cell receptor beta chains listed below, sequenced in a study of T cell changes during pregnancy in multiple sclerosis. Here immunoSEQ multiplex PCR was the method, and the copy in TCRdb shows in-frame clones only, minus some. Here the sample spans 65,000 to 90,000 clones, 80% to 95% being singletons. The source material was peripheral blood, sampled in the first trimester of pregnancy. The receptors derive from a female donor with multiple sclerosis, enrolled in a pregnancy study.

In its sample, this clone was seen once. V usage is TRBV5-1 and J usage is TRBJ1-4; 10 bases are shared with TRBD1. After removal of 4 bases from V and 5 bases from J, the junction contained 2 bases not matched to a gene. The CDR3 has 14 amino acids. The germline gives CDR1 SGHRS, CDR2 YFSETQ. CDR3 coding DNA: TGCGCCAGCAGCCCGGACAGGGGGAATGAAAAACTGTTTTTT. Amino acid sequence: CASSPDRGNEKLFF.

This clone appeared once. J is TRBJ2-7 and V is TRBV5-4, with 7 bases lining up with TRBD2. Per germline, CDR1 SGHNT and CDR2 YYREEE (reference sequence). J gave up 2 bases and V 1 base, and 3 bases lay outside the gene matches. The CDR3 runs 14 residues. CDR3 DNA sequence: TGTGCCAGCAGCTTGCGCGGGAGAGCCTACGAGCAGTACTTC. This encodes CASSLRGRAYEQYF.

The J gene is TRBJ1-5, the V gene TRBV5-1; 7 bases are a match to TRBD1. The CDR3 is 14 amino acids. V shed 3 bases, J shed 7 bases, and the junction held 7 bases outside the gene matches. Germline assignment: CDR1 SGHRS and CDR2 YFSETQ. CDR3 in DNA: TGCGCCAGCAGCTCAGACGGGACAGACCAGCCCCAGCATTTT. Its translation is CASSSDGTDQPQHF.

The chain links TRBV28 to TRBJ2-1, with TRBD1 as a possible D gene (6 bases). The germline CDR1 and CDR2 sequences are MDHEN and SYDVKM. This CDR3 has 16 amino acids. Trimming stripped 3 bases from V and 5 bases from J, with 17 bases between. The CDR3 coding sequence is TGTGCCAGCAGTTTCGAGCAGGGGTTTATCGACAATGAGCAGTTCTTC. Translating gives CASSFEQGFIDNEQFF.

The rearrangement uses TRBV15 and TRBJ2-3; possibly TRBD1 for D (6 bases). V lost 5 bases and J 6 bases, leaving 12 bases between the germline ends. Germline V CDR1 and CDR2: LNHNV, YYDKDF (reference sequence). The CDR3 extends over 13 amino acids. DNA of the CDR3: TGTGCCACCAGCTCAGCAGGGGACGATACGCAGTATTTT. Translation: CATSSAGDDTQYF.

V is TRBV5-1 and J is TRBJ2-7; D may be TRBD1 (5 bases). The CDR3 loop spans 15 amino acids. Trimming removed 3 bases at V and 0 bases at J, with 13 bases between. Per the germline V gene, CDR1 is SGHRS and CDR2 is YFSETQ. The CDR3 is CASSYGHLDSYEQYF. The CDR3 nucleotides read TGCGCCAGCAGCTACGGACACCTTGACTCCTACGAGCAGTACTTC.

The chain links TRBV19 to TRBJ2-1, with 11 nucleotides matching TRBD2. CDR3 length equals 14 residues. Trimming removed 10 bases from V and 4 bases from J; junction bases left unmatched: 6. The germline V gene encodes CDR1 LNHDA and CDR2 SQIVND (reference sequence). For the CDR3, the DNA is TGTGCCACCACAACTAGCGGGGGATACAATGAGCAGTTCTTC. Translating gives CATTTSGGYNEQFF.